This T cell receptor (beta chain) comes out of a study of control samples from healthy donors and cancer patients. The CDR3 runs to 15 residues. V was pared by 4 bases and J by 3 bases, with 14 bases between. Looked up from germline, CDR1 is SGDLS and CDR2 is YYNGEE. The protocol was immunoSEQ multiplex PCR, while the TCRdb copy is restricted to in-frame clones and leaves out a portion. The data hold more than 95,000 clones, with about 89% observed a single time. The TCR comes from a man in his 60s with lung cancer. The rearrangement uses TRBV9 and TRBJ1-3; D is perhaps TRBD1 (5 bases). The material sequenced was PBMCs. As DNA, the CDR3 is TGTGCCAGCAGCAATGGACACGCTGGTGGAAACACCATATATTTT. It specifies CASSNGHAGGNTIYF.